The clone carrying this TCR beta chain was seen once. Clones were read by immunoSEQ multiplex PCR, and TCRdb kept only the in-frame ones, dropping some. The data show 150,000 or so clones, about 90% seen once. The data are from a study of blood T cell repertoires in COVID-19. Looking at the study overall: From the United States, Italy and Spain came samples of acute and convalescent COVID-19.

Those enrolled, adults aged roughly 18 to 95 years, came from roughly 23 US areas. A case of COVID-19 had been met by exposed participants within 2 weeks before study entry. CDR1 and CDR2 (germline): MGHRA, YSYEKL. The V end was cut by 1 base, the J end by 3 bases, with 9 bases between. The CDR3 loop spans 14 amino acids. The rearrangement links TRBV4-1 to TRBJ2-5, with D tentatively TRBD2 (6 bases). The clonotype originates from a woman in her forties who had been exposed to COVID-19. Sequenced material: PBMCs or T cells enriched from blood (not recorded which). The CDR3 DNA reads as TGCGCCAGCAGCCAAGTCAGGGAGGAAGAGACCCAGTACTTC. Amino acids: CASSQVREEETQYF.